These 18 T cell receptor beta chains came from one sample sequenced in a study of blood T cell repertoires in COVID-19. Profiling relied on immunoSEQ multiplex PCR, and the TCRdb table lists in-frame clones only, not all of them. Of 65,000 to 95,000 clones in the sample, 89% were seen once. Sequenced material: peripheral blood. The receptors shown here come from a man of 80 years or more with acute or convalescent COVID-19.

This clone was seen a single time. The chain couples TRBV4-1 to TRBJ1-1; D call uncertain. V lost 2 bases and J 0 bases, leaving 10 bases between the germline ends. From germline, CDR1 is MGHRA and CDR2 YSYEKL. The CDR3 has 15 residues. As DNA, the CDR3 is TGCGCCAGCAGCCAAAGTACGCAGGTGAACACTGAAGCTTTCTTT. It specifies CASSQSTQVNTEAFF.

The rearrangement uses TRBV9 and TRBJ2-1; D is perhaps TRBD1 (6 bases). The germline gives CDR1 SGDLS, CDR2 YYNGEE. This CDR3 region has 15 residues. V was cut by 2 bases and J by 3 bases, with 12 bases left in between. CDR3 sequence reads: CASSVGTNFYNEQFF. In nucleotides, the CDR3 is TGTGCCAGCAGCGTGGGGACAAATTTCTACAATGAGCAGTTCTTC.

V gene TRBV4-1 combines with J gene TRBJ2-7, with D possibly matching TRBD1 (6 bases). The V end was cut by 6 bases, the J end by 0 bases, with 15 bases between. Germline assignment: CDR1 MGHRA and CDR2 YSYEKL. This CDR3 has 15 residues. CDR3 protein: CASRETYRDSYEQYF. The CDR3 DNA reads TGCGCCAGCAGGGAGACCTACAGGGACTCCTACGAGCAGTACTTC.

This clone was detected only a few times. This rearrangement joins TRBV18 to TRBJ2-5; 13 bases fit TRBD2. CDR1 is KGHSH, CDR2 LQKENI, per germline. The CDR3 sequence is 16 residues long. The V gene end was trimmed by 5 bases and the J gene end by 3 bases; junction bases not matched to a gene: 6. The CDR3: CASSSGTSGVKETQYF. The CDR3 bases are TGTGCCAGCTCATCGGGGACTAGCGGGGTAAAAGAGACCCAGTACTTC. The full variable domain, with the rest looked up from reference TRBV18 and TRBJ2-5, is NAGVMQNPRHLVRRRGQEARLRCSPMKGHSHVYWYRQLPEEGLKFMVYLQKENIIDESGMPKERFSAEFPKEGPSILRIQQVVRGDSAAYFCASSSGTSGVKETQYFGPGTRLLVL.

The V gene is TRBV19, the J gene TRBJ2-1; no clear D gene. The CDR3 is made up of 13 amino acids. Between the trimmed V and J ends, which lost 4 bases and 5 bases, there was a span of 9 bases. Germline V CDR1 and CDR2: LNHDA, SQIVND (reference sequence). In DNA, the CDR3 is TGTGCCAGTAGTAAGTTAGCCGACAATGAGCAGTTCTTC. Translating gives CASSKLADNEQFF.

This clone was observed a single time. The chain is built from TRBV18 and TRBJ2-1; the match to TRBD1 covers 7 bases. With 3 bases clipped from V and 10 bases from J, the junction kept 12 bases outside the gene matches. This CDR3 comprises 15 residues. Germline V gene data show CDR1 as KGHSH and CDR2 as LQKENI. CDR3 in amino acids: CASSPETGAMGEQFF. Written as DNA, the CDR3 is TGTGCCAGCTCACCCGAAACAGGGGCAATGGGGGAGCAGTTCTTC.

The chain couples TRBV20-1 to TRBJ2-1; 12 nucleotides align to TRBD2. V lost 3 bases to trimming and J lost 6 bases; unmatched junction nucleotides: 3. The CDR3 is made up of 14 amino acids. Germline V gene lookup returns CDR1 DFQATT and CDR2 SNEGSKA (reference sequence). The CDR3 spells CSASRLAGANEQFF. CDR3 coding DNA: TGCAGTGCTAGTAGACTAGCGGGGGCCAATGAGCAGTTCTTC.

The rearrangement links TRBV19 to TRBJ2-1; 11 bases align to TRBD2. V lost 6 bases, J lost 1 base, and 2 bases stayed unmatched. Germline lookup yields CDR1 LNHDA and CDR2 SQIVND (reference sequence). The CDR3 sequence is 15 residues long. The CDR3 bases are TGTGCCAGTAGCGGACTAGCGGGTTCCTACAATGAGCAGTTCTTC. The encoded protein is CASSGLAGSYNEQFF.

The rearrangement joins TRBV10-3 to TRBJ1-2; D unclear. Germline CDR1 and CDR2: ENHRY and SYGVKD. The CDR3 sequence is 15 residues long. V was clipped by 2 bases and J by 4 bases, with 14 bases between them. The CDR3 coding sequence is TGTGCCATCAGTGAGGGATACGGGAGGCTCTATGGCTACACCTTC. This translates into CAISEGYGRLYGYTF.

The gene calls are TRBV7-6 and TRBJ2-3; 13 nucleotides line up with TRBD2. There are 16 residues in the CDR3. Germline V gene lookup returns CDR1 SGHVS and CDR2 FNYEAQ. V shed 3 bases, J shed 6 bases, and the junction held 6 bases outside the gene matches. As DNA, the CDR3 is TGTGCCAGCAGCTTGACTAGCGGGGGGCCGCGGGATACGCAGTATTTT. It translates to CASSLTSGGPRDTQYF.

This chain links TRBV30 with TRBJ1-1; tentatively, D is TRBD1 (6 bases). This CDR3 comprises 12 residues. V was trimmed by 3 bases and J by 10 bases, leaving 15 bases between them. The germline CDR1 and CDR2 sequences are GTSNPN and SVGIG (reference sequence). The CDR3 coding sequence is TGTGCCTGGAGGAGGTCGGGACACGGAGCTTTCTTT. Amino acid sequence: CAWRRSGHGAFF.

The V call is TRBV10-1, the J call TRBJ2-2; TRBD1 matches 8 bases. Germline V gene lookup returns CDR1 WNHNN and CDR2 SYGVQD (reference sequence). The CDR3 extends over 15 amino acids. With 10 bases clipped from V and 2 bases from J, the junction kept 9 bases outside the gene matches. CDR3: CATQSGQGNTGELFF. CDR3 sequence (DNA): TGCGCCACCCAAAGTGGACAGGGCAACACCGGGGAGCTGTTTTTT.

The chain recombines TRBV6-5 with TRBJ1-5, with D uncertain. CDR1 and CDR2 (germline): MNHEY, SVGAGI. Trimming left V 6 bases short and J 9 bases short, with 15 bases between. This CDR3 spans 13 amino acids. Here the CDR3 DNA reads TGTGCCAGCAGACTTGACACTGCAGGGCCCCAGCATTTT. This encodes CASRLDTAGPQHF.

In DNA form, the CDR3 reads TGTGCCAGCATCCAGGATCCCCCTGAAGCTTTCTTT. It codes for CASIQDPPEAFF. V gene TRBV2 combines with J gene TRBJ1-1; no clear D gene. Trimming removed 7 bases from V and 6 bases from J, with 12 bases in between. This CDR3 contains 12 residues. Germline CDR1 is SNHLY and CDR2 is FYNNEI. The complete variable domain, with remaining parts taken from reference TRBV2 and TRBJ1-1, reads EPEVTQTPSHQVTQMGQEVILRCVPISNHLYFYWYRQILGQKVEFLVSFYNNEISEKSEIFDDQFSVERPDGSNFTLKIRSTKLEDSAMYFCASIQDPPEAFFGQGTRLTVV.

The chain is built from TRBV5-6 and TRBJ2-1, with D possibly being TRBD1 (5 bases). CDR1 SGHDT and CDR2 YYEEEE come from the germline V gene. The CDR3 runs to 14 residues. V was pared by 9 bases and J by 10 bases, with 23 bases between. CDR3 bases: TGTGCCACCAACCAGGGTAGAATAAGTGGCGAGCAGTTCTTC. Protein sequence: CATNQGRISGEQFF.

The J gene is TRBJ2-1, the V gene TRBV6-1; no clear D gene. The V gene lost 0 bases and the J gene lost 6 bases, with 12 bases spanning the gap. This CDR3 comprises 15 residues. The V gene's germline CDR1 is MNHNS and CDR2 SASEGT. The CDR3 loop is CASSEAGPVGNEQFF. The CDR3 nucleotides read TGTGCCAGCAGTGAAGCGGGCCCCGTAGGCAATGAGCAGTTCTTC.

V gene TRBV7-9 combines with J gene TRBJ2-1; 8 bases are a match to TRBD2. CDR1 and CDR2 from the germline V gene are SEHNR and FQNEAQ (reference sequence). The CDR3 extends over 15 amino acids. Germline trimming cut 6 bases from V and 10 bases from J; bases unmatched to any gene: 14. CDR3 residues: CASSRPSGTRDEQFF. The CDR3 DNA follows: TGTGCCAGCAGTCGCCCTTCCGGGACTAGGGACGAGCAGTTCTTC. The full variable domain, completed using reference TRBV7-9 and TRBJ2-1, is DTGVSQNPRHKITKRGQNVTFRCDPISEHNRLYWYRQTLGQGPEFLTYFQNEAQLEKSRLLSDRFSAERPKGSFSTLEIQRTEQGDSAMYLCASSRPSGTRDEQFFGPGTRLTVL.

This chain connects TRBV2 to TRBJ2-2; 7 bases align to TRBD1. The J segment lost 7 bases and the V segment lost 7 bases, leaving 6 bases of the junction unmatched. The CDR3 consists of 13 residues. The germline CDR1 and CDR2 sequences are SNHLY and FYNNEI. DNA for the CDR3: TGTGCCAGCACGGACAGGATGGACGGGGAGCTGTTTTTT. Amino acid sequence: CASTDRMDGELFF. Combining the CDR3 with reference TRBV2 and TRBJ2-2 gives the whole variable domain EPEVTQTPSHQVTQMGQEVILRCVPISNHLYFYWYRQILGQKVEFLVSFYNNEISEKSEIFDDQFSVERPDGSNFTLKIRSTKLEDSAMYFCASTDRMDGELFFGEGSRLTVL.